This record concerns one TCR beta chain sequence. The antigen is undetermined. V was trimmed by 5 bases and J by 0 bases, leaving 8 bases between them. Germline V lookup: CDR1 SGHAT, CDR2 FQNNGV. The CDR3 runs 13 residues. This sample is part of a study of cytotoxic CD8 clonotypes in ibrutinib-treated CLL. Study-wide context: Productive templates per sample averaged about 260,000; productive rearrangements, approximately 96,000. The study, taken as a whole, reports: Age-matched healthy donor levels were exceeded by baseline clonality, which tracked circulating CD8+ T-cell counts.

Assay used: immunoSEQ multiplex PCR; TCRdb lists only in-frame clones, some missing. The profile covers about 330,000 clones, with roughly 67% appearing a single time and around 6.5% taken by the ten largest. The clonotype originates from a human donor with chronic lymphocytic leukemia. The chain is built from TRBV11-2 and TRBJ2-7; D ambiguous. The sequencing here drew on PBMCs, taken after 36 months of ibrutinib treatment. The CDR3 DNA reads TGTGCCAGCAGCAACCCATACTCCTACGAGCAGTACTTC. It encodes CASSNPYSYEQYF.